The T cell receptor (beta chain) described here comes from a study of T cells after yellow fever vaccination. Germline V gene lookup returns CDR1 MNHEY and CDR2 SVGEGT. V lost 10 bases and J lost 1; bases outside the gene matches: 8. The CDR3 totals 15 residues. This clonotype was seen ten or more times. TCRdb recomputed calls from the 5' RACE reads with MiXCR, one row per CDR3 protein. The data contain around 150,000 distinct CDR3 sequences, less than 9% of them singletons. The material was CD4+ T cells sorted from PBMCs, obtained less than 6 days after the first yellow fever vaccination. This TCR derives from a man aged 18-30 years who received the YFV17D yellow fever vaccine. The V and J genes are TRBV6-2 or TRBV6-3 and TRBJ2-1; 9 bases align to TRBD1. The CDR3 here is CATHTDRGSYNEQFF. The CDR3 DNA sequence: TGTGCCACCCATACCGACAGGGGGTCCTACAATGAGCAGTTCTTC.